This T cell receptor beta chain was recovered during a study of T cell repertoires in cytomegalovirus infection. Study information: A matching HLA type, together with CMV infection, was signaled by public TCR beta signatures. Study results and limitations: Cumulative frequency (of public TCR beta family members) identified carriers of CMV plus the relevant HLA. CMV-specific TCR beta clonotypes restricted by HLA-C dominated the ex vivo response.

In this sample, this clonotype turned up many times. Antigen specificity is unknown. TCRdb analysed the reads with MiXCR anew, one entry per CDR3 protein. The sample has about 530,000 distinct CDR3 sequences, about a quarter seen once. The sample comprised PBMCs. This receptor was obtained from a human donor in good health (CMV status not recorded). Some clones in this sample may be carry-over from other donors' samples.

Here the CDR3 DNA reads TGTGCCAGCAGCTGGACAGGGGGCAGAGGAGGCGAGCAGTACTTC. This codes for CASSWTGGRGGEQYF. The chain couples TRBV7-2 to TRBJ2-7, with 11 bases lining up with TRBD1. Germline V lookup: CDR1 SGHTA, CDR2 FQGNSA. The ends lost 4 bases at V and 6 bases at J; junction bases unmatched: 8. The CDR3 spans 15 residues. Combining the CDR3 with reference TRBV7-2 and TRBJ2-7 gives the whole variable domain GAGVSQSPSNKVTEKGKDVELRCDPISGHTALYWYRQSLGQGLEFLIYFQGNSAPDKSGLPSDRFSAERTGGSVSTLTIQRTQQEDSAVYLCASSWTGGRGGEQYFGPGTRLTVT.